One sample yielded the 21 T cell receptor beta chains listed below, sequenced in a study of CD8+ T cells in alopecia areata. Researchers sorted pooled cutaneous lymph node cells on the basis of CD4, CD8alpha, NKG2D, NKG2ACE and other markers. After isolation, RNA underwent reverse transcription to generate cDNA as the sequencing template. TCRdb's copy holds only in-frame clones and misses some; the assay was immunoSEQ multiplex PCR. The sample contains roughly 260,000 clones, none of them singletons. The sample consisted of CD4+ T cells sorted from a lymph node. These receptors were taken from a C3H/HeJ mouse with alopecia areata. The strain's MHC haplotype is H2-k.

As to this clone: Gene labels here are mouse ones. The sequenced fragment ends 4 residues before the CDR3 boundary, so the rest is inferred from the germline J gene. Other DNA sequences from this sample encode an identical CDR3 as well. The rearrangement links TRBV19 to TRBJ2-3, with D perhaps matching TRBD2 (6 bases). The germline CDR1 and CDR2 sequences are FNHDT and SITEND (reference sequence). The CDR3 length is 15 residues. Deletions cut 2 bases from V and 0 bases from J, with 10 bases between. The CDR3 is CASSIAGTSAETLYF. Partial CDR3 DNA: TGTGCCAGCAGTATCGCAGGGACTAGTGCAGAA.

This clone was picked up a small number of times. Genes here carry mouse names. The CDR3 end lies 4 residues beyond the end of the read and is filled in from the germline J gene. V usage is TRBV19 and J usage is TRBJ2-1; 7 bases line up with TRBD1. This CDR3 is built from 15 residues. CDR1 and CDR2 (germline): FNHDT, SITEND (reference sequence). The V gene end was trimmed by 4 bases and the J gene end by 0 bases; junction bases not matched to a gene: 4. CDR3 amino acids: CASSPTGDNYAEQFF. The sequenced CDR3 bases are TGTGCCAGCAGTCCCACAGGGGATAACTATGCT.

This clone was counted between two and nine times. The gene symbols are mouse symbols. From the germline J gene comes the end of the CDR3, since the read stops 4 residues before it. The chain carries TRBV13-1 and TRBJ2-2, with D possibly TRBD1 on 5 matching bases. The CDR3 sequence is 15 residues long. The V end lost 0 bases, the J end lost 1 base, and 7 bases lay between the germline ends. The germline gives CDR1 NSHNY, CDR2 SYGAGN. CDR3 sequence: CASSDDRRNTGQLYF. The sequenced part of the CDR3 DNA is TGTGCCAGCAGTGATGACAGGAGAAACACCGGG.

About this clone itself: Germline and genes here are mouse. The read ends 4 residues shy of where the CDR3 ends; the end is completed using the germline J gene. The chain employs TRBV19 and TRBJ2-5; D possibly corresponds to TRBD1 (6 bases). Germline loops: CDR1 FNHDT, CDR2 SITEND (reference sequence). The CDR3 is made up of 13 amino acids. The sequenced CDR3 bases are TGTGCCAGCCTTCGGGACAAAAAAGAC. Its protein product is CASLRDKKD. From start to end, the CDR3 is CASLRDKKDTQYF.

Remarks on this clone: Any gene name here is a mouse gene name. The read ends 4 residues before the CDR3 terminus; that terminus is restored from the germline J gene. V gene TRBV13-1 combines with J gene TRBJ2-5; 7 nucleotides match TRBD1. The CDR3 runs to 13 residues. J gave up 3 bases and V 5 bases, and 3 bases lay outside the gene matches. Germline V gene lookup returns CDR1 NSHNY and CDR2 SYGAGN. The CDR3 loop is CASSLRGQDTQYF. CDR3 DNA, as far as it was read: TGTGCCAGCAGCCTCAGGGGGCAAGAC.

Notes on this clone: Gene labels here are mouse ones. The read comes to an end 4 residues before the CDR3 does, leaving the germline J gene to fill in the end. The chain joins TRBV14 to TRBJ2-3; 8 bases are a match to TRBD2. The CDR3 length is 15 residues. V shed 2 bases, J shed 0 bases, and the junction held 2 bases outside the gene matches. Per the germline V gene, CDR1 is SGHDT and CDR2 is FRDEAV. This chain's CDR3 is CASSLTGESAETLYF. The CDR3 DNA, read in part, is TGTGCCAGCAGTTTGACTGGGGAAAGTGCAGAA.

This clone has a handful of counts. Gene labels here are mouse ones. The CDR3 goes on 4 residues after the read ends, and that part is filled in from the germline J gene. The chain couples TRBV5 to TRBJ2-7; D possibly corresponds to TRBD1 (5 bases). The CDR3 contains 12 residues. V was clipped by 4 bases and J by 3 bases, with 7 bases between them. Germline V gene lookup returns CDR1 LGHNA and CDR2 YNLKQL (reference sequence). The CDR3: CASSPTDYEQYF. CDR3 DNA (partial): TGTGCCAGCAGCCCGACAGACTAT.

The sample holds a few counts of this clone. Gene names and germline match the mouse. The read ends 4 residues before the CDR3 terminus; that terminus is restored from the germline J gene. The chain employs TRBV13-3 and TRBJ2-7, with 8 bases matching TRBD2. Per the germline V gene, CDR1 is NNHDY and CDR2 is SYVADS. This CDR3 has 15 amino acids. The CDR3 reads CASSDAGGAPYEQYF. CDR3 DNA, as far as it was read: TGTGCCAGCAGTGATGCGGGGGGGGCCCCTTAT.

This clone has just a few counts. Gene names follow the mouse nomenclature. The CDR3 end falls 4 residues outside the read, so it is completed with the germline J gene. Within the sample, other DNA sequences also encode this same CDR3. The gene calls are TRBV13-1 and TRBJ1-1; 8 bases are a match to TRBD1. With V trimmed by 0 bases and J by 4 bases, 2 bases remained unmatched. Germline V gene lookup returns CDR1 NSHNY and CDR2 SYGAGN. This CDR3 is built from 14 residues. The CDR3: CASSDAGGRTEVFF. The part of the CDR3 DNA that was read is TGTGCCAGCAGTGATGCAGGGGGCCGCACA.

As regards this clone: The genes are named according to mouse. Read sequence stops 4 residues before the CDR3 end, and the germline J gene provides the missing end. The rearrangement links TRBV1 to TRBJ2-3; TRBD1 matches at 8 bases. Germline V gives CDR1 NSQYPW, CDR2 LRSPGD (reference sequence). J lost 0 bases, V lost 3 bases, and 2 bases had no gene match. CDR3 length equals 15 residues. CDR3 bases read: TGCACCTGCAGTGCGGGACAGGCTAGTGCAGAA. Amino acid sequence: CTCSAGQASAE. The whole CDR3 is CTCSAGQASAETLYF.

On this clone itself: Germline and genes here are mouse. The CDR3 end is not reached by the read, which stops 4 residues before it; the germline J gene fills it in. V gene TRBV13-1 combines with J gene TRBJ2-5, with 10 bases matching TRBD1. In germline, CDR1 is NSHNY, CDR2 SYGAGN. This CDR3 comprises 14 residues. CDR3 bases read: TGTGCCAGCAGTGGGGGACAGGGGAGAGAC. Amino acids: CASSGGQGRD. The entire CDR3 is CASSGGQGRDTQYF.

This clone showed up just a few times. Each gene name is a mouse one. The observed sequence ends 4 residues before the CDR3 terminus, with the missing tail filled in from the germline J gene. The chain is built from TRBV13-1 and TRBJ2-2; TRBD1 matches 8 bases. The junction had 3 bases not matched to a gene; V was cut back by 5 bases and J by 3 bases. CDR1 NSHNY and CDR2 SYGAGN come from the germline V gene. This CDR3 is 14 amino acids long. CDR3 bases read: TGTGCCAGCAGGCGGACAGGGCACACCGGG. Its translation: CASRRTGHTG. The entire CDR3 protein reads CASRRTGHTGQLYF.

This clone was observed at least ten times. Gene names denote mouse genes. Read data end 4 residues before the CDR3 end; the end is taken from the germline J gene. This sample includes further DNA sequences coding for the same CDR3. The chain is built from TRBV13-3 and TRBJ2-5; 9 nucleotides line up with TRBD1. Germline CDR1 NNHDY, CDR2 SYVADS. The CDR3 is made up of 13 amino acids. The CDR3 DNA, read in part, is TGTGCCAGCAGCCGGGACAGGGAAGAC. It codes for CASSRDRED. The CDR3 in full is CASSRDREDTQYF.

About this clone: The germline and genes are mouse ones. The CDR3 end lies 4 residues beyond the end of the read and is filled in from the germline J gene. This rearrangement joins TRBV31 to TRBJ1-1; 7 positions agree with TRBD1. Germline V gene data show CDR1 as GKSSPN and CDR2 as SITVG. The V gene end was trimmed by 4 bases and the J gene end by 1 base; junction bases not matched to a gene: 6. The CDR3 has 14 amino acids. CDR3 bases read: TGTGCCTGGAACCACAGGGGACGAAACACA. Its protein product is CAWNHRGRNT. The full CDR3 sequence reads CAWNHRGRNTEVFF.

This clone appeared a few times. Genes here carry mouse names. The read stops 4 residues short of the end of the CDR3; the missing end is completed from the germline J gene. The rearrangement links TRBV13-1 to TRBJ1-2; D is uncertain. The CDR3 has 15 amino acids. The germline CDR1 and CDR2 sequences are NSHNY and SYGAGN. V was pared by 0 bases and J by 0 bases, with 9 bases between. The CDR3 bases that were read are TGTGCCAGCAGTGATGCACTGGGTGCAAACTCC. Amino acid sequence: CASSDALGANS. From start to end, the CDR3 is CASSDALGANSDYTF.

This clone appeared a few times. This may be a read error, as it is one base from a much larger clone. The genes are named according to mouse. The read gets to within 4 residues of the CDR3 end, and the germline J gene fills in the rest. The chain uses TRBV19 and TRBJ1-2, with D uncertain. This CDR3 region has 12 residues. V was trimmed by 4 bases and J by 1 base, leaving 5 bases between them. The germline CDR1 and CDR2 sequences are FNHDT and SITEND (reference sequence). The CDR3 sequence: CASSYRNSDYTF. CDR3 DNA (partial): TGTGCCAGCAGTTACAGAAACTCC. Drawing the rest from reference TRBV19 and TRBJ1-2, the complete variable domain is GGIITQTPKFLIGQEGQKLTLKCQQNFNHDTMYWYRQDSGKGLRLIYYSITENDLQKGDLSEGYDASREKKSSFSLTVTSAQKNEMAVFLCASSYRNSDYTFGSGTRLLVI.

About this clone itself: The genes and germline here are from mouse. The read is 4 residues too short to cover the CDR3 end, so that end is filled in from the germline J gene. The V gene is TRBV13-3, the J gene TRBJ1-2, with 7 bases matching TRBD1. Germline assignment: CDR1 NNHDY and CDR2 SYVADS. The CDR3 is 13 residues long. J lost 4 bases, V lost 9 bases, and 9 bases had no gene match. The CDR3 sequence: CATNRGAGSDYTF. The part of the CDR3 DNA that was read is TGTGCCACCAACAGGGGTGCGGGCTCC.

This clone was observed a few times. Mouse gene names apply. The CDR3 end is not reached by the read, which stops 4 residues before it; the germline J gene fills it in. This sequence joins TRBV5 and TRBJ1-2, with 9 bases aligning to TRBD1. After removal of 3 bases from V and 0 bases from J, the junction contained 5 bases not matched to a gene. The CDR3 extends over 16 amino acids. Germline V lookup: CDR1 LGHNA, CDR2 YNLKQL (reference sequence). The CDR3 bases that were read are TGTGCCAGCAGCCACCCCGGGACAGGGTCAAACTCC. Residues: CASSHPGTGSNS. The CDR3 in full is CASSHPGTGSNSDYTF.

Turning to this clone: Here the gene names and germline are mouse. The CDR3 end is not reached by the read, which stops 4 residues before it; the germline J gene fills it in. The chain has TRBV19 and TRBJ2-1; D might be TRBD1 (6 bases). The V end was cut by 6 bases, the J end by 3 bases, with 13 bases between. The CDR3 has 14 amino acids. Looked up from germline, CDR1 is FNHDT and CDR2 is SITEND (reference sequence). The covered CDR3 bases are TGTGCCAGCACCCTCCGGGACATCTATGCT. It yields the protein CASTLRDIYA. From start to end, the CDR3 is CASTLRDIYAEQFF.

This clone was seen only a few times. Here the gene names and germline are mouse. The DNA ends 4 residues before the CDR3 does, and the rest of the CDR3 is filled in from the germline J gene. Other DNA sequences within the sample encode an identical CDR3. The V and J genes are TRBV1 and TRBJ2-1, with 8 bases fitting TRBD2. The CDR3 is 15 residues long. The germline gives CDR1 NSQYPW, CDR2 LRSPGD (reference sequence). V gave up 0 bases and J gave up 4 bases; unmatched junction bases: 2. The DNA read from the CDR3 is TGCACCTGCAGTGCAGAGGTGGGGGGGTATGCT. This translates into CTCSAEVGGYA. The entire CDR3 sequence reads CTCSAEVGGYAEQFF.

This clone was seen more than once but under ten times. Gene names follow the mouse nomenclature. With the read ending 4 residues before the CDR3 end, the germline J gene is used to fill in that end. The chain has TRBV1 and TRBJ2-7, with a tentative D call TRBD1 (6 bases). The V end was cut by 0 bases, the J end by 3 bases, with 9 bases between. Per germline, CDR1 NSQYPW and CDR2 LRSPGD (reference sequence). The CDR3 is made up of 14 amino acids. CDR3 bases read: TGCACCTGCAGTGCAGATTGGGACAACTAT. This gives the protein CTCSADWDNY. In full, the CDR3 is CTCSADWDNYEQYF.